This T cell receptor (beta chain) came from a study of T cells in Graves' hyperthyroidism and ophthalmopathy. RNA transcripts were the template for amplifying TCR beta CDR3 regions. Primed by the HTBI set, a first-round RT-PCR was run on the TCR CDR3. TCRdb fed the multiplex PCR reads into MiXCR, producing one record per CDR3 protein. The sample shows 300,000 to 500,000 distinct CDR3 sequences, under 15% of them seen only once. This CDR3 region has 15 residues. The V and J ends lost 0 bases and 4 bases, in that order; junction bases with no gene match: 4. The germline gives CDR1 MNHEY, CDR2 SVGEGT. V usage is TRBV6-2 or TRBV6-3 and J usage is TRBJ2-7; 9 positions match TRBD2. This sequence originates from a woman in her twenties or thirties with Graves' hyperthyroidism. What was sequenced was blood. CDR3 sequence (DNA): TGTGCCAGCAGTTACTCGTTCCTAGCGGGGTACGAGCAGTACTTC. Encoded protein: CASSYSFLAGYEQYF.